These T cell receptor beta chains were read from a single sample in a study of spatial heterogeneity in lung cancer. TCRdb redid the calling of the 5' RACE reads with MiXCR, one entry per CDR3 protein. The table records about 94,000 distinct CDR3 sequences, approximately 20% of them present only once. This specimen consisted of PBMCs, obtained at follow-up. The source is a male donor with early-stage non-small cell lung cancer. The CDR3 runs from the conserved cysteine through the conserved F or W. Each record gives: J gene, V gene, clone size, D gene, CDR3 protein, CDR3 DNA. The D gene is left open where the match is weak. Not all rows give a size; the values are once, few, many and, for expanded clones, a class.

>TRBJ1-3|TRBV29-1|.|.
CSAGEGLQNTIYF
TGCAGCGCGGGTGAGGGACTGCAAAACACCATATATTTT
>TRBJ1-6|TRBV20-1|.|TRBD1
CSAGDRVNSPLHF
TGCAGTGCTGGAGACAGGGTTAATTCACCCCTCCACTTT
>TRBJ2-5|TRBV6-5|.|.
CASSSGHQETQYF
TGTGCCAGCAGTTCCGGACATCAAGAGACCCAGTACTTC
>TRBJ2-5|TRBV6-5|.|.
CASSYTSAGTKTQYF
TGTGCCAGCAGTTATACGTCGGCAGGGACAAAGACCCAGTACTTC
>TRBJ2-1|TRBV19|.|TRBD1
CASSGRGTGDNEQFF
TGTGCCAGTAGTGGGCGGGGGACAGGGGACAATGAGCAGTTCTTC
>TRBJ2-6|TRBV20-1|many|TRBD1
CSAGQDSGANVLTF
TGCAGCGCGGGACAGGACTCTGGGGCCAACGTCCTGACTTTC
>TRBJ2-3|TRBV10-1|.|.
CASSPYREMTQYF
TGCGCCAGCAGTCCATACAGGGAGATGACGCAGTATTTT
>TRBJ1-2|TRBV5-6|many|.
CASSAGQNNYGYTF
TGTGCCAGCAGCGCGGGCCAAAATAACTATGGCTACACCTTC
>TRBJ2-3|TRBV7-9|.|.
CASSRDRDPSTDTQYF
TGTGCCAGCAGCCGAGACCGGGACCCAAGCACAGATACGCAGTATTTT
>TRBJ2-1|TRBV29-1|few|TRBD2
CSVGLAGGPIDEQFF
TGCAGCGTCGGACTAGCGGGAGGGCCTATCGATGAGCAGTTCTTC
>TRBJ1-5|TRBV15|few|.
CATSRPKGPNQPQHF
TGTGCCACCAGCAGGCCGAAAGGTCCCAATCAGCCCCAGCATTTT
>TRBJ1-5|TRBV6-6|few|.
CASSYGQTTPNQPQHF
TGTGCCAGCAGTTACGGACAGACAACCCCCAATCAGCCCCAGCATTTT
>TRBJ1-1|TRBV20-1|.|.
CSAEGHLNTEAFF
TGCAGTGCGGAGGGACATTTAAACACTGAAGCTTTCTTT
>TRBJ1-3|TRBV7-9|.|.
CASSLGAGNTIYF
TGTGCCAGCAGCTTAGGCGCTGGAAACACCATATATTTT
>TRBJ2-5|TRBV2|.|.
CASMLGRTETQYF
TGTGCCAGCATGCTGGGAAGGACAGAGACCCAGTACTTC
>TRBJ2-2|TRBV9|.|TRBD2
CASSVAAGGTGELFF
TGTGCCAGCAGCGTCGCAGCGGGAGGAACCGGGGAGCTGTTTTTT
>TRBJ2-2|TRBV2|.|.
CASSTDTYTGELFF
TGTGCCAGCAGCACGGACACGTACACCGGGGAGCTGTTTTTT
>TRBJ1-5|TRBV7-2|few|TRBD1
CASRGIGTDQPQHF
TGTGCCAGCAGGGGAATTGGGACAGATCAGCCCCAGCATTTT